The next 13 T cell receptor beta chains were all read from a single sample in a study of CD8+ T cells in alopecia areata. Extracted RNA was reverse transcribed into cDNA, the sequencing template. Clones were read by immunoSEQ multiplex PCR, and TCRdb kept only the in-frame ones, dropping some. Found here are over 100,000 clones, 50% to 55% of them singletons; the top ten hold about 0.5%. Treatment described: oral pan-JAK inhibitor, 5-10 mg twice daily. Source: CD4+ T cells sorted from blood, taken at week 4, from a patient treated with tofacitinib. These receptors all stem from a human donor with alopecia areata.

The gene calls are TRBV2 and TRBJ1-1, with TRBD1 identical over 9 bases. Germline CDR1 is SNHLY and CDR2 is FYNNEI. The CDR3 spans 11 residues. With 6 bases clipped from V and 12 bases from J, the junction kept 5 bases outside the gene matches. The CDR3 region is CASSGQGTTFF. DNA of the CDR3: TGTGCCAGCAGCGGACAGGGGACGACTTTCTTT.

The DNA of the CDR3 is TGTGCCAGCAGCCGACGACAGGGAAATTCACCCCTCCACTTT. It yields the protein CASSRRQGNSPLHF. The rearrangement uses TRBV5-6 and TRBJ1-6; TRBD1 agrees at 7 bases. Trimming cost V 4 bases and J 7 bases; bases outside gene matches: 5. The CDR3 extends over 14 amino acids. CDR1 is SGHDT and CDR2 is YYEEEE in the germline V gene.

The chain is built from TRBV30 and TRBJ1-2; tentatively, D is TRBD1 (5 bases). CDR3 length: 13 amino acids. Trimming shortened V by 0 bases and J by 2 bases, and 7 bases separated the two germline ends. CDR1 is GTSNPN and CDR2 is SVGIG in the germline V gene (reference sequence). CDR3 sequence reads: CAWSVSGNYGYTF. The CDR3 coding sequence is TGTGCCTGGAGTGTGTCAGGGAACTATGGCTACACCTTC.

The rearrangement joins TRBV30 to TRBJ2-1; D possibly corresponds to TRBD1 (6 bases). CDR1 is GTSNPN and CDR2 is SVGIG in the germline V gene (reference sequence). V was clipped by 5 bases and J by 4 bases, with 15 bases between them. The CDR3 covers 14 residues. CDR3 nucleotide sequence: TGTGCCTGGCTCCTCAGGGGACCATACAATGAGCAGTTCTTC. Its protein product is CAWLLRGPYNEQFF. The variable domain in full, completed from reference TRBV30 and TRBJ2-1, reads SQTIHQWPATLVQPVGSPLSLECTVEGTSNPNLYWYRQAAGRGLQLLFYSVGIGQISSEVPQNLSASRPQDRQFILSSKKLLLSDSGFYLCAWLLRGPYNEQFFGPGTRLTVL.

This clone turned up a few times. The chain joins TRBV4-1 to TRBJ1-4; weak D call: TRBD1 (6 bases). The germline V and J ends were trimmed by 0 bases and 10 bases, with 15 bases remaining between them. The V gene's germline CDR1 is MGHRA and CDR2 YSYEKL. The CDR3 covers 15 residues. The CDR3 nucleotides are TGCGCCAGCAGCCAAGAAAGGGTTGGGGGCCTAAAACTGTTTTTT. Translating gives CASSQERVGGLKLFF.

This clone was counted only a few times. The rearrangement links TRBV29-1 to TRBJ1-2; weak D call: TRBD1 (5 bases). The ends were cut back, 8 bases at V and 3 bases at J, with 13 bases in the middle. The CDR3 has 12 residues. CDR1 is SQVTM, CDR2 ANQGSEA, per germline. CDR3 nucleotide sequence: TGCAGCTCTCGGGGGGAAGACTATGGCTACACCTTC. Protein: CSSRGEDYGYTF.

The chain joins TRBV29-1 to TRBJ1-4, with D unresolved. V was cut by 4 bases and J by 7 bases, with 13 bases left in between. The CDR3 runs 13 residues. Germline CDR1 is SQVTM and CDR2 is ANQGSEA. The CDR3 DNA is TGCAGCGTTGGGGTCGATCCCGGTGAAAAACTGTTTTTT. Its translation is CSVGVDPGEKLFF.

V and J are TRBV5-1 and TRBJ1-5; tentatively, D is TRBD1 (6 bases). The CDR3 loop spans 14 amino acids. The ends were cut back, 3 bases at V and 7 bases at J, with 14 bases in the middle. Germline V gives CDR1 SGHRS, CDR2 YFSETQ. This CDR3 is CASSSTGGEQPQHF. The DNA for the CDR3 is TGCGCCAGCAGCTCGACAGGCGGGGAACAGCCCCAGCATTTT.

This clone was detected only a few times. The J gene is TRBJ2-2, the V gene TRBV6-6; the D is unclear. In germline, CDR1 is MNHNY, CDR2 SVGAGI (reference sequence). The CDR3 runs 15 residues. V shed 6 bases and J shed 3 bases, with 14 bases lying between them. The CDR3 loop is CASSNFRPDTGELFF. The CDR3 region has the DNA TGTGCCAGCAGCAACTTCAGGCCGGACACCGGGGAGCTGTTTTTT.

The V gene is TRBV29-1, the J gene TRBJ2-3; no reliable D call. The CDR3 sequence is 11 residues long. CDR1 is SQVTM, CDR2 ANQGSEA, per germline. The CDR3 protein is CSSVSTDTQYF. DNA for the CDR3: TGCTCGAGTGTCAGCACAGATACGCAGTATTTT.

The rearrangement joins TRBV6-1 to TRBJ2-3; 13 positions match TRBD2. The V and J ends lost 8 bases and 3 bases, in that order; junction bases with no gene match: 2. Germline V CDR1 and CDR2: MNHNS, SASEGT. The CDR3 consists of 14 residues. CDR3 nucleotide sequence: TGTGCCAGCCGGACTAGCGGGGGTACAGATACGCAGTATTTT. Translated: CASRTSGGTDTQYF.

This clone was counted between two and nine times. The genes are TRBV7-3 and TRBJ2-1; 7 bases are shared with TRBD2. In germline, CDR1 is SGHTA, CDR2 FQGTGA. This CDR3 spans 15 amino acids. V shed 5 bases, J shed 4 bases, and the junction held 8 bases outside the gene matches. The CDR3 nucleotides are TGTGCCAGCAGCCCCAGCGGGGCTCTTTACAATGAGCAGTTCTTC. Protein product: CASSPSGALYNEQFF. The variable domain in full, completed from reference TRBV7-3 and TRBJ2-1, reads GAGVSQTPSNKVTEKGKYVELRCDPISGHTALYWYRQSLGQGPEFLIYFQGTGAADDSGLPNDRFFAVRPEGSVSTLKIQRTERGDSAVYLCASSPSGALYNEQFFGPGTRLTVL.

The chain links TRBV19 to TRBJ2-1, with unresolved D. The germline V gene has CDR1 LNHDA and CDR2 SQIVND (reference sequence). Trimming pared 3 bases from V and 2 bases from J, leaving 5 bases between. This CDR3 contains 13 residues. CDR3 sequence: CASSMGTYNEQFF. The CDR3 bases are TGTGCCAGTAGTATGGGGACCTACAATGAGCAGTTCTTC.